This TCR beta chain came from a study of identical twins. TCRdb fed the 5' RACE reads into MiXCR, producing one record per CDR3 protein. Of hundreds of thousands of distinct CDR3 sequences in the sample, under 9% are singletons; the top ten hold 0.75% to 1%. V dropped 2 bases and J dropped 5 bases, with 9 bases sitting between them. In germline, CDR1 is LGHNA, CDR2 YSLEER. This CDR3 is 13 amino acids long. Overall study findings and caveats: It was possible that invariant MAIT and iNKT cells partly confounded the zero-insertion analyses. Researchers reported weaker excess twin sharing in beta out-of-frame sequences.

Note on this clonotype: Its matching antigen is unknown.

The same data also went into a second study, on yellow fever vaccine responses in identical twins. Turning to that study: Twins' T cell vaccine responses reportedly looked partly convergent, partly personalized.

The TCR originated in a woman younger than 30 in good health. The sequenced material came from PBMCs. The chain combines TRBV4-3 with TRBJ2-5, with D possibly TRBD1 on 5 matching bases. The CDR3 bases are TGCGCCAGCAGCCAATCAGGGTGGGAGACCCAGTACTTC. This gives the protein CASSQSGWETQYF.